The 7 T cell receptor beta chains presented below share a single source sample, sequenced in a study of T-cell reconstitution after alpha-beta-depleted transplantation in children. During its preparation, the TCRbeta library received unique molecular identifiers. Each CDR3 protein gets one entry after TCRdb re-called the PCR reads with MiXCR. Of about 140,000 distinct CDR3 sequences detected, around 10% appear once; the ten largest clones hold roughly 18%. The sequencing used PBMCs, mostly from graft donor cells, collected 180 days after TCRalphabeta/CD19-depleted stem cell transplant. Receptors originate from a female patient under 10 years old who had a stem cell transplant for congenital amegakaryocytic thrombocytopenia, so the T cells may come from the graft donor.

This clonotype was recorded many times. The J gene is TRBJ1-6, the V gene TRBV5-1; 9 bases align to TRBD1. The germline gives CDR1 SGHRS, CDR2 YFSETQ. V lost 0 bases, J lost 4 bases, and 8 bases stayed unmatched. This CDR3 comprises 18 residues. The CDR3, as DNA: TGCGCCAGCAGCTTGGATCAACAGGGGGCTTTATATAATTCACCCCTCCACTTT. Encoded protein: CASSLDQQGALYNSPLHF.

The sample holds many counts of this clonotype. The CDR3 nucleotides are TGTGCCAGCAGCCCTCGGGACAGAGTTTACGAGCAGTACTTC. This gives the protein CASSPRDRVYEQYF. V gene TRBV9 combines with J gene TRBJ2-7; 7 nucleotides align to TRBD1. The CDR3 consists of 14 residues. CDR1 SGDLS and CDR2 YYNGEE come from the germline V gene. Unmatched junction bases numbered 8, after V lost 4 bases and J lost 4 bases. Complete variable domain (other parts from reference TRBV9 and TRBJ2-7): DSGVTQTPKHLITATGQRVTLRCSPRSGDLSVYWYQQSLDQGLQFLIQYYNGEERAKGNILERFSAQQFPDLHSELNLSSLELGDSALYFCASSPRDRVYEQYFGPGTRLTVT.

This clonotype was recorded many times. The chain combines TRBV5-1 with TRBJ1-1, with unresolved D. The CDR3 is 13 residues long. Trimming left V 2 bases short and J 2 bases short, with 7 bases between. Germline loops: CDR1 SGHRS, CDR2 YFSETQ. CDR3 loop: CASSFSSNTEAFF. As DNA, the CDR3 is TGCGCCAGCAGCTTCAGTTCCAACACTGAAGCTTTCTTT.

The chain couples TRBV15 to TRBJ2-3; 9 bases agree with TRBD1. The CDR3 runs 16 residues. Germline CDR1 is LNHNV and CDR2 is YYDKDF (reference sequence). Unmatched junction bases numbered 10, after V lost 3 bases and J lost 6 bases. The CDR3 coding sequence is TGTGCCACCAGCAGTATACCGGGACAGGGACTGGATACGCAGTATTTT. It translates to CATSSIPGQGLDTQYF.

The sample holds many counts of this clonotype. The chain couples TRBV20-1 to TRBJ2-7; 11 bases line up with TRBD2. V trimming: 6 bases; J trimming: 5 bases; junction bases outside the gene matches: 3. CDR1 is DFQATT and CDR2 is SNEGSKA in the germline V gene (reference sequence). The CDR3 is 12 amino acids. The CDR3 spells CSALAGANEQYF. The CDR3 DNA sequence: TGCAGTGCACTAGCGGGAGCCAACGAGCAGTACTTC.

This clonotype was detected ten times or more. The chain combines TRBV14 with TRBJ2-2; 9 bases align to TRBD2. V was clipped by 4 bases and J by 6 bases; unmatched bases: 12. The CDR3 spans 17 residues. CDR1 is SGHDN, CDR2 FVKESK, per germline. The CDR3 sequence: CASSPSLGGRAAGELFF. Here the CDR3 DNA reads TGTGCCAGCAGCCCATCCTTAGGCGGGAGGGCCGCCGGGGAGCTGTTTTTT.

A note on this clonotype: This may stem from a read error, because a much larger clone lies one nucleotide away. The chain joins TRBV5-1 to TRBJ2-5; no reliable D call. The V and J ends lost 0 bases and 1 base respectively, with 7 bases between them. Germline CDR1 is SGHRS and CDR2 is YFSETQ. The CDR3 length is 14 residues. The CDR3 nucleotides read TGCGCCAGCAGCTTGGTTAGCAGCCAAGAGACCCAGTACTTC. It encodes CASSLVSSQETQYF.